Listed below are T cell receptor beta chains from one sample, sequenced in a study of Ad26.COV2.S vaccination and SARS-CoV-2 variants. Repertoires were generated with immunoSEQ multiplex PCR, while TCRdb's copy carries only in-frame clones and drops some. The sample has approximately 280,000 clones, approximately 89% seen once. Specimen: peripheral blood, collected in a trial of Ad26.COV2.S vaccine versus placebo. The receptors were sampled from a person between 18 and 65 years old who received the Ad26.COV2.S COVID-19 vaccine or a placebo. The CDR3 runs from the conserved cysteine through the conserved F or W. The order of the fields is clone size, V gene, J gene, D gene, CDR3 DNA, CDR3 protein. D genes are given only for firm matches. Not every row has a clone size; where given, it reads once, few, many or a size class.

>.|TRBV28|TRBJ2-7|TRBD1
TGTGCCAGCAGTCTAGGAGGGACAGGCGGCGCCTACGAGCAGTACTTC
CASSLGGTGGAYEQYF
>.|TRBV4-1|TRBJ1-1|TRBD1
TGCGCCAGCAGCCAATCGGGACAGGGTGACGATGCTTTCTTT
CASSQSGQGDDAFF
>.|TRBV6-1|TRBJ1-2|.
TGTGCCAGCAGTGAAGGGGGCGACTATGGCTACACCTTC
CASSEGGDYGYTF
>.|TRBV7-9|TRBJ1-1|TRBD1
TGTGCCAGCATCAGGCCAGGGGGGCGCGAAGCTTTCTTT
CASIRPGGREAFF
>.|TRBV10-3|TRBJ2-7|.
TGTGCCATCAGTGATGACGAGCAGTACTTC
CAISDDEQYF
>.|TRBV12-5|TRBJ2-1|TRBD2
TGTGCTAGTGGTTTGGTAAGGGCTAGCGGAAACAATGAGCAGTTCTTC
CASGLVRASGNNEQFF
>.|TRBV30|TRBJ1-2|TRBD1
TGTGCCTGGAGCGTCCCAGGGACAGCGGCGAAGTTGACCTTC
CAWSVPGTAAKLTF
>.|TRBV11-2|TRBJ1-2|.
TGTGCCAGCAGCTATGGCCCAGACGTCCACTATGGCTACACCTTC
CASSYGPDVHYGYTF
>.|TRBV5-1|TRBJ2-1|.
TGCGCCAGCAGCTCCGGGACTGCTTCCTACAATGAGCAGTTCTTC
CASSSGTASYNEQFF
>few|TRBV28|TRBJ1-5|.
TGTGCCAGTACCGGAGGGGGATTCCCAGGAGGGCAGCCCCAGCATTTT
CASTGGGFPGGQPQHF
>.|TRBV27|TRBJ1-6|.
TGTGCCAGCAGTTTACCCAATTCACCCCTCCACTTT
CASSLPNSPLHF
>.|TRBV4-2|TRBJ1-2|.
TGTGCCAGCAGCCCTCCTTACGGGGGGGCTAACTATGGCTACACCTTC
CASSPPYGGANYGYTF
>once|TRBV2|TRBJ2-1|TRBD2
TGTGCCAGCAGGGGAAGCGGGGGCCCCTACAATGAGCAGTTCTTC
CASRGSGGPYNEQFF
>.|TRBV4-1|TRBJ1-2|.
TGCGCCAGCAGCCAAGACCACCCAGGGAGATATGGCTACACCTTC
CASSQDHPGRYGYTF
>.|TRBV4-1|TRBJ2-3|.
TGCGCCAGCAGCCAAGTTAATCTAGTAAGCACAGATACGCAGTATTTT
CASSQVNLVSTDTQYF
>.|TRBV27|TRBJ2-3|.
TGTGCCAGCAGGGGAAATGGCGTAGATACGCAGTATTTT
CASRGNGVDTQYF
>.|TRBV7-8|TRBJ2-1|TRBD2
TGTGCCAGCAGCAACGGACTAGCGGGAGGATCTTATTTCTTC
CASSNGLAGGSYFF
>.|TRBV5-1|TRBJ2-7|.
TGCGCCAGCAGCTTGGAAGTCGGGATCAAGGGCGAGCAGTACTTC
CASSLEVGIKGEQYF
>.|TRBV5-1|TRBJ1-5|.
TGCGCCAGCAGCTTGGCCCCCGCGCAGGGAGGTCAGCCCCAGCATTTT
CASSLAPAQGGQPQHF
>.|TRBV18|TRBJ1-1|TRBD1
TGTGCCAGCTCACGGGACAGGCGTCTGGGAACTGAAGCTTTCTTT
CASSRDRRLGTEAFF
>.|TRBV2|TRBJ1-1|TRBD1
TGTGCCAGCAACGGACAGGGGGTGGGCACTGAAGCTTTCTTT
CASNGQGVGTEAFF
>.|TRBV19|TRBJ2-1|TRBD2
TGTGCCACCCGTGGCGGAATGGGAATACGGCGGGAGTTCGGCAATGAGCAGTTCTTC
CATRGGMGIRREFGNEQFF
>.|TRBV7-2|TRBJ1-5|.
TGTGCCAGCAGCTTAGTGGGGGGCGCAGGGCTGACTCAGCCCCAGCATTTT
CASSLVGGAGLTQPQHF
>.|TRBV9|TRBJ2-7|.
TGTGCCAGCAGCACGTCTCCTACGACCTACGAGCAGTACTTC
CASSTSPTTYEQYF
>.|TRBV30|TRBJ1-2|.
TGTGCCTGGAGTGCCAGGGGCTATGGCTACACCTTC
CAWSARGYGYTF
>once|TRBV3-1/TRBV3-2|TRBJ1-5|TRBD1
TGTGCCAGCAGCCAAGATAGAGAGGGGGCGGATTATAGCAATCAGCCCCAGCATTTT
CASSQDREGADYSNQPQHF
>once|TRBV7-2|TRBJ1-2|.
TGTGCCAGCAGCTTAAGAGCGGGTGGCTACACCTTC
CASSLRAGGYTF
>few|TRBV3-1/TRBV3-2|TRBJ1-1|TRBD1
TGTGCCAGCAGACACACGGACAGGATTAACACTGAAGCTTTCTTT
CASRHTDRINTEAFF
>.|TRBV11-2|TRBJ1-1|.
TGTGCCAGCAGCTTAAACACTGAAGCTTTCTTT
CASSLNTEAFF
>.|TRBV7-3|TRBJ1-1|.
TGTGCCAGCAGCCCGGGAGAGGGAGCTTTCTTT
CASSPGEGAFF
>once|TRBV7-2|TRBJ1-5|TRBD1
TGTGCCAGCAGTTTCACAGGGGCACTCAATCAGCCCCAGCATTTT
CASSFTGALNQPQHF
>.|TRBV4-3|TRBJ2-7|TRBD1
TGCGCCCAATTTAGAGACAGGGCTTTATACGAGCAGTACTTC
CAQFRDRALYEQYF
>few|TRBV14|TRBJ2-7|.
TGTGCCAGCAGCGTCCTAGCGACCTACGAGCAGTACTTC
CASSVLATYEQYF
>.|TRBV10-2|TRBJ1-1|.
TGCGCCAGCAGTGACACGCAGACCATGAACACTGAAGCTTTCTTT
CASSDTQTMNTEAFF
>.|TRBV6-5|TRBJ2-7|TRBD1
TGTGCCAGCAGCGTCCGGACAGGGACCTACGAGCAGTACTTC
CASSVRTGTYEQYF
>.|TRBV27|TRBJ1-5|TRBD1
TGTGCCAGTCACCCGGCAGGGGGCGCGAGAAATCAGCCCCAGCATTTT
CASHPAGGARNQPQHF
>.|TRBV30|TRBJ1-2|TRBD1
TGTGCCTGGAGGACGGAGGGGACAGTTAACTATGGCTACACCTTC
CAWRTEGTVNYGYTF
>.|TRBV6-1|TRBJ1-6|.
TGTGCCAGCAGTGAAGTCCGGGATCGCTCACCCCTCCACTTT
CASSEVRDRSPLHF
>.|TRBV11-2|TRBJ1-3|.
TGTGCCAGCAGCTTCGGCGTCCATACAGCTGGAAACACCATATATTTT
CASSFGVHTAGNTIYF
>.|TRBV7-9|TRBJ1-5|.
TGTGCCAGCAGCTTAGAAGCGGATCAGCCCCAGCATTTT
CASSLEADQPQHF
>.|TRBV9|TRBJ1-4|.
TGTGCCAGCAGCTCCACGGCAGACTTGACGAAACTGTTTTTT
CASSSTADLTKLFF
>.|TRBV5-6|TRBJ1-2|.
TGTGCCAGCAGCTTGGCTCAGCTGGTTTATGGCTACACCTTC
CASSLAQLVYGYTF
>.|TRBV19|TRBJ1-1|TRBD1
TGTGCCAGTAGTATCACAGGGACAGGGGGCACTGAAGCTTTCTTT
CASSITGTGGTEAFF